This T cell receptor beta chain appears in the sequencing data of a study of technical replicates of blood from several donors. Generated by immunoSEQ multiplex PCR, the TCRdb table keeps only in-frame clones and is missing some. Among about 66,000 clones listed, roughly 90% were seen once. The origin of this receptor is a human donor in good health. Some clones in this sample may be carry-over from other donors' samples. The sample was PBMCs.

The CDR3: CASSSTERSPLHF. The CDR3 region has the DNA TGTGCCAGCAGTTCGACAGAGAGGTCACCCCTCCACTTT. The rearrangement uses TRBV6-5 and TRBJ1-6, with TRBD1 as a possible D gene (5 bases). CDR1 MNHEY and CDR2 SVGAGI come from the germline V gene. CDR3 length: 13 amino acids. With 4 bases removed from V and 10 bases from J, the gap between germline ends came to 11 bases.